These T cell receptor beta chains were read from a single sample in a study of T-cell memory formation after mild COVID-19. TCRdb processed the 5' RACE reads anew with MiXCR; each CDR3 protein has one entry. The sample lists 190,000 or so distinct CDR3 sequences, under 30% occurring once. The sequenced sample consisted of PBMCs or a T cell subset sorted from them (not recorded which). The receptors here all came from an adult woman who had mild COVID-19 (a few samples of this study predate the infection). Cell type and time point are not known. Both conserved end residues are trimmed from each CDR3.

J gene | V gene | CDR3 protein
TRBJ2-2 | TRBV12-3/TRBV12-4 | AIQERGPTGELF
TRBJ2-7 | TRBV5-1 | ASSYPGAYEQY
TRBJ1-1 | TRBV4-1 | ASSQARDGLRAF
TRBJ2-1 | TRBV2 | ASRVTGNRGADEQF
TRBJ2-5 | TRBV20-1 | SGWGQQGETQY
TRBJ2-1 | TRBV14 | ASSPQQSYNEQF
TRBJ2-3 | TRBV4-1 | ASSPQDPGTDTQY
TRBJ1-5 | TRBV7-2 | ASSLEGPYSNQPQH
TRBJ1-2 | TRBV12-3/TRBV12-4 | ASSSRDTRNGYT
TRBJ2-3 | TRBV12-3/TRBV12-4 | ASRLLTEDTQY
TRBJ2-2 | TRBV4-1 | ASSQVSGAGELF
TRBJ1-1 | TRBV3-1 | ASSQEARTEAF
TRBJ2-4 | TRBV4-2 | ASSQDSSGYELAKNIQY
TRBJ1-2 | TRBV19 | ASSRATGGYT
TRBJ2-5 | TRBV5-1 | ASSLGGVQETQY
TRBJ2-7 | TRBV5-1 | ASSFRTGEQY
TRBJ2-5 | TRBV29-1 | SVGEGGTQY
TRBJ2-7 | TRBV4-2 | ASSQDRRGQY
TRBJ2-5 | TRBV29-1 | SVVQPDTQETQY
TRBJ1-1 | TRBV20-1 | SAIRQRLNEAF
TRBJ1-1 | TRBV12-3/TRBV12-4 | ASSLGRDYEAF
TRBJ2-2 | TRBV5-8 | ASSRKAPGGETGELF
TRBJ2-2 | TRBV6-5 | ASTGIAWELF
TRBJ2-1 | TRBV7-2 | ASSSPGQHNEQF
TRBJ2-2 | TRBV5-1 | ASKGSTNTGELF
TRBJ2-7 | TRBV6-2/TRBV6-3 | ASSRPTGGTYEQY
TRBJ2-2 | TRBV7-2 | ASSEGLRELF
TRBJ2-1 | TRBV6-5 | ASSYSGGTDNEQF
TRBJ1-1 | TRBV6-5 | ASRGGRNTEAF
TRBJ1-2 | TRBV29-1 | SVHQGQNYGYT
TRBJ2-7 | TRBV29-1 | SVGPSGSSYEQY
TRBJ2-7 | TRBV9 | ASSGSLGREQY